These 11 T cell receptor beta chains share one sample of origin, sequenced in a study of OX40 agonist ivuxolimab in advanced cancers. Using immunoSEQ multiplex PCR, the repertoire was profiled, and TCRdb retains in-frame clones only, with some absent. The table shows roughly 43,000 clones, with about 91% occurring only once. The material was CD4+ or CD8+ T cells sorted from blood, obtained in a trial of the OX40 agonist ivuxolimab. These receptors all stem from an adult with an advanced solid tumor such as melanoma, head and neck, liver or kidney cancer.

This chain joins TRBV7-2 and TRBJ2-2; D not certain. In germline, CDR1 is SGHTA, CDR2 FQGNSA. Trimming shortened V by 2 bases and J by 1 base, and 14 bases separated the two germline ends. The CDR3 extends over 17 amino acids. The CDR3 region has the DNA TGTGCCAGCAGCTTATTCTTCCCCGGAGTGAACACCGGGGAGCTGTTTTTT. It specifies CASSLFFPGVNTGELFF. The complete variable domain, with remaining parts taken from reference TRBV7-2 and TRBJ2-2, reads GAGVSQSPSNKVTEKGKDVELRCDPISGHTALYWYRQSLGQGLEFLIYFQGNSAPDKSGLPSDRFSAERTGGSVSTLTIQRTQQEDSAVYLCASSLFFPGVNTGELFFGEGSRLTVL.

The V gene is TRBV19, the J gene TRBJ2-7; a weak D match, TRBD2 (5 bases). The CDR3 extends over 14 amino acids. V lost 3 bases, J lost 0 bases, and 9 bases lay in between. Germline V gene sequence: CDR1 LNHDA, CDR2 SQIVND (reference sequence). CDR3 residues: CASSIQGSSYEQYF. The CDR3 DNA reads as TGTGCCAGTAGTATTCAAGGGAGCTCCTACGAGCAGTACTTC. The full variable domain, completed using reference TRBV19 and TRBJ2-7, is DGGITQSPKYLFRKEGQNVTLSCEQNLNHDAMYWYRQDPGQGLRLIYYSQIVNDFQKGDIAEGYSVSREKKESFPLTVTSAQKNPTAFYLCASSIQGSSYEQYFGPGTRLTVT.

J is TRBJ2-1 and V is TRBV9, with a weak D call TRBD1 (8 bases). The V end lost 4 bases, the J end lost 4 bases, and 15 bases lay between the germline ends. The germline CDR1 and CDR2 sequences are SGDLS and YYNGEE. CDR3 length equals 15 residues. The DNA of the CDR3 is TGTGCCAGCAGCCCAGGGGGCGGGGGATACAATGAGCAGTTCTTC. It translates to CASSPGGGGYNEQFF.

The J gene is TRBJ2-3, the V gene TRBV7-8; 9 bases fit TRBD2. The germline CDR1 and CDR2 sequences are SGHVS and FQNEAQ. J lost 2 bases, V lost 2 bases, and 5 bases had no gene match. This CDR3 spans 16 amino acids. Here the CDR3 DNA reads TGTGCCAGCAGCTTACGCGGGGGGGTGCTCACAGATACGCAGTATTTT. This encodes CASSLRGGVLTDTQYF.

This clone was detected only a few times. J is TRBJ2-1 and V is TRBV2; 7 bases are a match to TRBD2. V lost 8 bases and J lost 6; bases outside the gene matches: 13. CDR3 length equals 15 residues. Germline lookup yields CDR1 SNHLY and CDR2 FYNNEI. CDR3 DNA sequence: TGTGCCAGCGGATTTTCAGCGGGAAAGGGCAATGAGCAGTTCTTC. This encodes CASGFSAGKGNEQFF.

This chain connects TRBV7-8 to TRBJ1-1, with a tentative D call TRBD1 (5 bases). Germline CDR1 and CDR2: SGHVS and FQNEAQ. The CDR3 covers 15 residues. V lost 5 bases and J lost 0, with 13 bases in between. CDR3 sequence: CASSTSGTVNTEAFF. The CDR3 DNA sequence: TGTGCCAGCAGCACCTCCGGGACGGTGAACACTGAAGCTTTCTTT.

The rearrangement uses TRBV19 and TRBJ2-1; TRBD2 agrees at 7 bases. Germline CDR1 and CDR2: LNHDA and SQIVND (reference sequence). V was pared by 7 bases and J by 2 bases, with 2 bases of the junction left unmatched. The CDR3 is 13 amino acids. The CDR3 region has the DNA TGTGCCAGTATTGGACTAGCCTACAATGAGCAGTTCTTC. Protein sequence: CASIGLAYNEQFF.

The DNA for the CDR3 is TGTGCCAGCAGCCCCGGGACAGGAGACGTGGAGCAGTACTTC. Translating it yields CASSPGTGDVEQYF. The chain employs TRBV7-9 and TRBJ2-7; 8 nucleotides line up with TRBD1. From germline, CDR1 is SEHNR and CDR2 FQNEAQ (reference sequence). J gave up 7 bases and V 5 bases, and 10 bases lay outside the gene matches. The CDR3 spans 14 residues.

The rearrangement joins TRBV30 to TRBJ2-1; no definite D call. Germline V gene lookup returns CDR1 GTSNPN and CDR2 SVGIG (reference sequence). The V and J ends lost 0 bases and 7 bases respectively, with 7 bases between them. The CDR3 has 12 residues. The DNA of the CDR3 is TGTGCCTGGAGTGTATTCCGAAATGAGCAGTTCTTC. Translating it yields CAWSVFRNEQFF.

This clone appeared once. The V call is TRBV4-1, the J call TRBJ1-2; D remains ambiguous. CDR1 MGHRA and CDR2 YSYEKL come from the germline V gene. Trimming cost V 0 bases and J 4 bases, with 12 bases left between them. The CDR3 runs to 15 residues. CDR3 in amino acids: CASSQEFGTFYGYTF. The DNA for the CDR3 is TGCGCCAGCAGCCAAGAGTTTGGAACATTCTATGGCTACACCTTC.

The V gene is TRBV6-6, the J gene TRBJ1-5, with D maybe TRBD1 (5 bases). The germline V and J ends were trimmed by 6 bases and 0 bases, with 12 bases remaining between them. Germline assignment: CDR1 MNHNY and CDR2 SVGAGI (reference sequence). This CDR3 region has 15 residues. The CDR3, as DNA: TGTGCCAGCAGCCCGGGACTCATTAGCAATCAGCCCCAGCATTTT. Translated, it gives CASSPGLISNQPQHF.